One sample yielded the 24 T cell receptor beta chains listed below, sequenced in a study of blood T cells in healthy people across ages. With a J-beta primer mix and a sample-barcoded 5' primer, a second PCR ran about 7 to 12 cycles. One entry per CDR3 protein results from TCRdb running MiXCR on the 5' RACE reads. The data hold around 1,600,000 distinct CDR3 sequences, with about 45% observed a single time. The sequenced sample was blood. The receptors here all came from a woman aged 18 to 35 in good health.

This chain links TRBV7-2 with TRBJ1-3, with D unresolved. The germline gives CDR1 SGHTA, CDR2 FQGNSA. Trimming left V 6 bases short and J 1 base short, with 10 bases between. There are 14 residues in the CDR3. The CDR3, as DNA: TGTGCCAGCAGTCCCAGCCCGTCTGGAAACACCATATATTTT. It codes for CASSPSPSGNTIYF. Full variable domain (remainder filled in from reference TRBV7-2 and TRBJ1-3): GAGVSQSPSNKVTEKGKDVELRCDPISGHTALYWYRQSLGQGLEFLIYFQGNSAPDKSGLPSDRFSAERTGGSVSTLTIQRTQQEDSAVYLCASSPSPSGNTIYFGEGSWLTVV.

As regards this clonotype: One junction end disagrees with the germline gene, perhaps due to a read error. The rearrangement links TRBV18 to TRBJ2-2, with 12 nucleotides matching TRBD2. CDR3 length: 18 residues. Germline values: CDR1 KGHSH, CDR2 LQKENI. The chain's CDR3 is CASSPRGLAGTNTRELFF. The CDR3 region has the DNA TGTGCCAGCTCACCACGTGGACTAGCGGGGACGAACACCAGGGAGCTGTTTTTT.

This sequence joins TRBV7-2 and TRBJ1-5; D remains ambiguous. The ends were cut back, 5 bases at V and 6 bases at J, with 14 bases in the middle. Germline V gene data show CDR1 as SGHTA and CDR2 as FQGNSA. The CDR3 covers 14 residues. The CDR3 loop reads CASSPMGGFQPQHF. CDR3 DNA sequence: TGTGCCAGCAGCCCGATGGGCGGTTTTCAGCCCCAGCATTTT.

This chain joins TRBV29-1 and TRBJ2-5; D is uncertain. Germline lookup yields CDR1 SQVTM and CDR2 ANQGSEA. The V and J ends lost 4 bases and 11 bases respectively, with 17 bases between them. The CDR3 spans 12 residues. The CDR3: CSVAALGNEQYF. The CDR3 DNA reads as TGCAGCGTTGCGGCCCTAGGGAATGAGCAGTACTTC.

This clonotype was counted a few times. The chain carries TRBV18 and TRBJ1-2; 7 bases map to TRBD1. The CDR3 is 13 residues long. Germline lookup yields CDR1 KGHSH and CDR2 LQKENI. Trimming at V came to 3 bases and at J to 6 bases, leaving 4 bases not matched to a gene. The CDR3 protein is CASSPNTGDGYTF. CDR3 in DNA: TGTGCCAGCTCACCCAACACAGGGGATGGCTACACCTTC.

The gene calls are TRBV3-1 and TRBJ1-2; D ambiguous. The V end was cut by 0 bases, the J end by 4 bases, with 15 bases between. This CDR3 has 16 residues. Germline V gene data show CDR1 as LGHDT and CDR2 as YNNKEL (reference sequence). CDR3 in DNA: TGTGCCAGCAGCCAAGATAGGACCAGCCCCTTCTATGGCTACACCTTC. Translation gives CASSQDRTSPFYGYTF.

This chain links TRBV12-3 or TRBV12-4 with TRBJ1-1; TRBD1 is a possible D gene (5 bases). Between the trimmed V and J ends, which lost 7 bases and 3 bases, there was a span of 18 bases. This CDR3 is 15 amino acids long. CDR3 region: CASNKVVRADTEAFF. As DNA, the CDR3 is TGTGCCAGCAACAAAGTGGTCAGGGCCGACACTGAAGCTTTCTTT.

The chain has TRBV14 and TRBJ1-2; D unclear. Germline lookup yields CDR1 SGHDN and CDR2 FVKESK. The V and J ends lost 0 bases and 6 bases respectively, with 11 bases between them. The CDR3 runs 14 residues. CDR3 bases: TGTGCCAGCAGCCAAGAGGTCAGGCCAGATGGCTACACCTTC. Protein: CASSQEVRPDGYTF.

The chain recombines TRBV29-1 with TRBJ2-7; 8 positions agree with TRBD1. Germline lookup yields CDR1 SQVTM and CDR2 ANQGSEA. J was trimmed by 2 bases and V by 6 bases; bases with no gene match: 9. CDR3 length equals 14 residues. CDR3 sequence reads: CSVARDRSPYEQYF. CDR3 nucleotides: TGCAGCGTCGCTAGGGACAGGTCTCCCTACGAGCAGTACTTC.

The rearrangement links TRBV2 to TRBJ2-7; no firm D call. The CDR3 runs to 13 residues. Trimming took 1 base from V and 6 from J, leaving 10 bases between them. Germline V lookup: CDR1 SNHLY, CDR2 FYNNEI. CDR3 protein: CASSEDGVGEQYF. In DNA, the CDR3 is TGTGCCAGCAGTGAAGATGGGGTGGGCGAGCAGTACTTC.

The sample holds a few counts of this clonotype. This chain's CDR3 is CSAKVPGPTQYF. The CDR3 nucleotides are TGCAGTGCTAAAGTCCCAGGGCCGACCCAGTACTTC. This chain joins TRBV20-1 and TRBJ2-5, with D possibly being TRBD1 (5 bases). The CDR3 is 12 residues long. The V end was cut by 4 bases, the J end by 7 bases, with 13 bases between. CDR1 and CDR2 from the germline V gene are DFQATT and SNEGSKA (reference sequence).

V is TRBV7-2 and J is TRBJ2-7; unclear D gene. Trimming took 0 bases from V and 3 from J, leaving 15 bases between them. Germline values: CDR1 SGHTA, CDR2 FQGNSA. The CDR3 has 16 residues. The CDR3 DNA sequence: TGTGCCAGCAGCTTAGCGAGGTTTACGGATTTCTACGAGCAGTACTTC. It is translated as CASSLARFTDFYEQYF.

The J gene is TRBJ2-7, the V gene TRBV4-3; a possible D gene is TRBD1 (5 bases). V was cut by 1 base and J by 3 bases, with 10 bases left in between. This CDR3 has 14 amino acids. Germline CDR1 reads LGHNA; CDR2 reads YSLEER. This chain's CDR3 is CASSQGSGFYEQYF. CDR3 bases: TGCGCCAGCAGCCAAGGATCAGGGTTCTACGAGCAGTACTTC.

This chain joins TRBV20-1 and TRBJ1-5; D gene unclear. With 0 bases removed from V and 1 base from J, the gap between germline ends came to 13 bases. Germline V CDR1 and CDR2: DFQATT, SNEGSKA (reference sequence). There are 16 residues in the CDR3. The CDR3 sequence is CSAREWGIGSNQPQHF. CDR3 nucleotide sequence: TGCAGTGCTAGAGAATGGGGAATAGGGAGCAATCAGCCCCAGCATTTT.

This clonotype was seen a handful of times. V and J are TRBV6-6 and TRBJ2-7; D perhaps matches TRBD1 (5 bases). The CDR3 length is 15 residues. Trimming shortened V by 8 bases and J by 0 bases, and 17 bases separated the two germline ends. Germline CDR1 MNHNY, CDR2 SVGAGI (reference sequence). The CDR3 protein is CASLHRSGPSYEQYF. CDR3 nucleotides: TGTGCCAGCTTACACCGCTCAGGGCCCTCCTACGAGCAGTACTTC.

Remarks on this clonotype: An end of the junction does not agree with germline; a read error may underlie this. V usage is TRBV10-3 and J usage is TRBJ2-7; D unclear. There are 12 residues in the CDR3. The germline V gene encodes CDR1 ENHRY and CDR2 SYGVKD. The CDR3 DNA follows: TGTGCCATCAGTGATGGGAACAGCCGGGTGGACTTC. It yields the protein CAISDGNSRVDF.

Many counts were recorded for this clonotype. The CDR3: CAISESDRQETQYF. The CDR3 nucleotides are TGTGCCATCAGTGAGTCGGACAGACAAGAGACCCAGTACTTC. V gene TRBV10-3 combines with J gene TRBJ2-5, with D perhaps matching TRBD1 (6 bases). The germline CDR1 and CDR2 sequences are ENHRY and SYGVKD. The ends were cut back, 0 bases at V and 2 bases at J, with 7 bases in the middle. This CDR3 has 14 residues.

In this sample, this clonotype turned up a few times. The V and J genes are TRBV9 and TRBJ2-7; TRBD1 aligns across 7 bases. J lost 2 bases, V lost 4 bases, and 6 bases had no gene match. The CDR3 runs to 14 residues. Germline V gene lookup returns CDR1 SGDLS and CDR2 YYNGEE. CDR3 DNA: TGTGCCAGCAGCCCAGAACAGGGGACCTACGAGCAGTACTTC. This gives the protein CASSPEQGTYEQYF. The variable domain in full, with the rest retrieved from reference TRBV9 and TRBJ2-7, is DSGVTQTPKHLITATGQRVTLRCSPRSGDLSVYWYQQSLDQGLQFLIQYYNGEERAKGNILERFSAQQFPDLHSELNLSSLELGDSALYFCASSPEQGTYEQYFGPGTRLTVT.

The V gene is TRBV20-1, the J gene TRBJ2-4, with D possibly matching TRBD1 (6 bases). V was cut by 5 bases and J by 2 bases, with 13 bases left in between. The CDR3 runs 14 residues. CDR1 is DFQATT and CDR2 is SNEGSKA in the germline V gene (reference sequence). CDR3 bases: TGCAGTGCTTCTACAGGGTCGACCAAAAACATTCAGTACTTC. It codes for CSASTGSTKNIQYF.

The V and J genes are TRBV4-3 and TRBJ2-7; D unclear. The CDR3 is made up of 15 amino acids. From germline, CDR1 is LGHNA and CDR2 YSLEER. Deletions cut 1 base from V and 2 bases from J, with 12 bases between. CDR3 sequence: CASSQGVTGAYEQYF. CDR3 nucleotide sequence: TGCGCCAGCAGCCAAGGAGTAACGGGTGCCTACGAGCAGTACTTC.

The V call is TRBV20-1, the J call TRBJ2-1; no clear D. Germline loops: CDR1 DFQATT, CDR2 SNEGSKA (reference sequence). The CDR3 is 13 residues long. V was cut by 6 bases and J by 4 bases, with 13 bases left in between. CDR3 bases: TGCAGTGCGTACCCATACGGATACAATGAGCAGTTCTTC. This gives the protein CSAYPYGYNEQFF.

A few counts support this clonotype. The chain recombines TRBV15 with TRBJ1-4, with D tentatively TRBD1 (5 bases). Germline V gene sequence: CDR1 LNHNV, CDR2 YYDKDF (reference sequence). The CDR3 is made up of 15 amino acids. Deletions cut 0 bases from V and 0 bases from J, with 5 bases between. The CDR3 spells CATSRETATNEKLFF. For the CDR3, the DNA is TGTGCCACCAGCAGAGAGACAGCAACTAATGAAAAACTGTTTTTT.

The CDR3 reads CASSLSSGRVESDTQYF. CDR3 DNA sequence: TGTGCCAGCAGCTTGTCAAGCGGGAGGGTTGAATCAGATACGCAGTATTTT. V is TRBV5-6 and J is TRBJ2-3, with TRBD2 identical over 10 bases. The CDR3 is 17 residues long. V was pared by 1 base and J by 4 bases, with 9 bases of the junction left unmatched. The germline V gene encodes CDR1 SGHDT and CDR2 YYEEEE.

This chain links TRBV7-2 with TRBJ2-7; D is ambiguous. The CDR3 covers 15 residues. Germline loops: CDR1 SGHTA, CDR2 FQGNSA. Trimming took off 5 bases at V and 0 bases at J, with 14 bases between the two ends. In nucleotides, the CDR3 is TGTGCCAGCAGCCACAGACTTCCTATCTCCTACGAGCAGTACTTC. Its translation: CASSHRLPISYEQYF.